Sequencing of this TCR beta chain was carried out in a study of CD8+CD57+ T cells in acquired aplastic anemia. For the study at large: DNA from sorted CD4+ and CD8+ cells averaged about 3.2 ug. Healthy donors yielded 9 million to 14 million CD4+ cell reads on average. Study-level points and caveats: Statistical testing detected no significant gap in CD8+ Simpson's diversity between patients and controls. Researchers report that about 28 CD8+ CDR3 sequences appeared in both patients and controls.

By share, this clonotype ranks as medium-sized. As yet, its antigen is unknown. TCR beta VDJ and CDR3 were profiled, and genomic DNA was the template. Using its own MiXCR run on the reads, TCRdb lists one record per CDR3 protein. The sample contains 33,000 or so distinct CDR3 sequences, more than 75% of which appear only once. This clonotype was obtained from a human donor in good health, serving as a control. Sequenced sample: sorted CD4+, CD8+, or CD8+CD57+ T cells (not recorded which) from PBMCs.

The CDR3 DNA follows: TGTGCCAGCAGTGAAGGGGGGGGGACAGATACGCAGTATTTT. Translating gives CASSEGGGTDTQYF. This sequence joins TRBV6-4 and TRBJ2-3, with D perhaps matching TRBD2 (7 bases). The V gene lost 3 bases and the J gene lost 3 bases, with 10 bases spanning the gap. Germline V gives CDR1 MRHNA, CDR2 SNTAGT. The CDR3 runs to 14 residues.